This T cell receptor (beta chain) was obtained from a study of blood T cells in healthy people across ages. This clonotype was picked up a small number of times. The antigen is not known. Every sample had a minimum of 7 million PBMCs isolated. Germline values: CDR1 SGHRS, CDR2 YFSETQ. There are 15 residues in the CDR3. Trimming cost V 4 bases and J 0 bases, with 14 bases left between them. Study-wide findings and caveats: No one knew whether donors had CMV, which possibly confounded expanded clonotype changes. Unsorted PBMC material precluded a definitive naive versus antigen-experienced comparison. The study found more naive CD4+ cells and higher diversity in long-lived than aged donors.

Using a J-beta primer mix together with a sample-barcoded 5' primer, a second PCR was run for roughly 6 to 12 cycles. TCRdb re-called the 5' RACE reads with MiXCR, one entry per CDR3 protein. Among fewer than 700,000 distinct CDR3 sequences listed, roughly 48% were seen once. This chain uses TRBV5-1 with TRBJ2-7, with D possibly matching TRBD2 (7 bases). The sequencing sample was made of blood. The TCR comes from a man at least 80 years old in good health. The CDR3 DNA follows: TGCGCCAGCAGCCATGGGGGCGGGAGCTCCTACGAGCAGTACTTC. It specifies CASSHGGGSSYEQYF.